The following is a T cell receptor (beta chain) sequence with its context. The entry originates in a study of T cell responses to AZD1222 COVID-19 vaccine. Clones were sequenced by immunoSEQ multiplex PCR, and TCRdb holds only the in-frame ones, with some missing. The data contain approximately 120,000 clones, 88% of them singletons. The sequence was collected from an adult in good health. Source: peripheral blood, taken on day 0 of AZD1222 vaccination.

This CDR3 reads CASSSGQGLEKLFF. The CDR3 DNA sequence: TGTGCCAGCAGCTCGGGACAGGGATTGGAAAAACTGTTTTTT. The V and J genes are TRBV5-4 and TRBJ1-4; TRBD1 aligns across 9 bases. The V gene's germline CDR1 is SGHNT and CDR2 YYREEE (reference sequence). The CDR3 loop spans 14 amino acids. The J segment lost 8 bases and the V segment lost 3 bases, leaving 5 bases of the junction unmatched.